This note documents a single T cell receptor (beta chain) sequence. The germline gives CDR1 LGHDT, CDR2 YNNKEL (reference sequence). This CDR3 is 13 amino acids long. The V gene lost 4 bases and the J gene lost 4 bases, with 10 bases spanning the gap. This entry comes from a study of blood T cell repertoires in COVID-19. The method was immunoSEQ multiplex PCR; TCRdb's version includes in-frame clones alone and lacks a portion of them. Here the sample spans about 68,000 clones, approximately 80% being singletons. This chain joins TRBV3-1 (or the pseudogene TRBV3-2) and TRBJ1-2; no clear D gene. Sequenced: peripheral blood. The TCR comes from a woman in her forties or fifties with acute or convalescent COVID-19. The CDR3 loop reads CASSPGSGYGYTF. CDR3 DNA: TGTGCCAGCAGCCCGGGGAGTGGCTATGGCTACACCTTC.